The 14 T cell receptor beta chains in this list originate from one sample, sequenced in a study of blood T cell repertoires in COVID-19. This table comes from immunoSEQ multiplex PCR, and its TCRdb copy is limited to in-frame clones, with some not included. The sample yields fewer than 650,000 clones, 85% to 90% seen once. The sample taken for sequencing was peripheral blood. The receptors derive from a woman aged 45-60 years with COVID-19, enrolled during active disease.

This clone was observed a single time. The V call is TRBV28, the J call TRBJ1-2; the match to TRBD1 covers 8 bases. Germline V CDR1 and CDR2: MDHEN, SYDVKM. The CDR3 is 12 residues long. V lost 10 bases and J lost 8; bases outside the gene matches: 9. The CDR3 DNA follows: TGTGCCAACTTCGACAGGGGAGGCGGCTACACCTTC. It specifies CANFDRGGGYTF.

The rearrangement uses TRBV5-6 and TRBJ1-2; 8 bases are shared with TRBD1. In germline, CDR1 is SGHDT, CDR2 YYEEEE. V trimming: 0 bases; J trimming: 5 bases; junction bases outside the gene matches: 9. The CDR3 has 16 residues. This CDR3 reads CASSLGTGSLTYGYTF. CDR3 DNA sequence: TGTGCCAGCAGCTTGGGGACAGGGAGTCTCACATATGGCTACACCTTC. The full variable domain, its missing parts supplied by reference TRBV5-6 and TRBJ1-2, is DAGVTQSPTHLIKTRGQQVTLRCSPKSGHDTVSWYQQALGQGPQFIFQYYEEEERQRGNFPDRFSGHQFPNYSSELNVNALLLGDSALYLCASSLGTGSLTYGYTFGSGTRLTVV.

The chain combines TRBV5-1 with TRBJ1-3, with D hard to call. V gave up 0 bases and J gave up 4 bases, with 11 bases separating them. Germline loops: CDR1 SGHRS, CDR2 YFSETQ. There are 15 residues in the CDR3. The CDR3 nucleotides read TGCGCCAGCAGCTTGGGTATGACACGCGGAAACACCATATATTTT. This codes for CASSLGMTRGNTIYF.

The chain uses TRBV4-2 and TRBJ2-1, with 9 bases fitting TRBD1. Per germline, CDR1 LGHNA and CDR2 YNFKEQ. There are 16 residues in the CDR3. Trimming cost V 0 bases and J 2 bases; bases outside gene matches: 2. CDR3 region: CASSQDWDRAYNEQFF. The CDR3 DNA follows: TGTGCCAGCAGCCAAGATTGGGACAGGGCCTACAATGAGCAGTTCTTC.

A single count supports this clone. The rearrangement links TRBV6-5 to TRBJ1-6; 7 bases match TRBD1. This CDR3 contains 13 residues. Trimming cost V 7 bases and J 8 bases; bases outside gene matches: 5. The germline CDR1 and CDR2 sequences are MNHEY and SVGAGI. The CDR3 region has the DNA TGTGCCAGCAAGAGGGGGCTAGATTCACCCCTCCACTTT. Its protein product is CASKRGLDSPLHF.

Note on this clone: The sample contains more than one DNA sequence encoding this CDR3. The rearrangement uses TRBV5-1 and TRBJ1-3; 7 bases line up with TRBD1. The CDR3 covers 14 residues. Per the germline V gene, CDR1 is SGHRS and CDR2 is YFSETQ. Unmatched junction bases numbered 3, after V lost 4 bases and J lost 2 bases. CDR3 residues: CASSTGTAGNTIYF. The CDR3 nucleotides read TGCGCCAGCAGCACCGGGACAGCTGGAAACACCATATATTTT.

Only a few counts were recorded for this clone. The chain uses TRBV19 and TRBJ1-5, with TRBD1 identical over 9 bases. The CDR3 runs 14 residues. Germline CDR1 and CDR2: LNHDA and SQIVND (reference sequence). J was trimmed by 6 bases and V by 10 bases; bases with no gene match: 10. The CDR3 bases are TGTGCCACCCACCGGGACAGGGAGGGTCAGCCCCAGCATTTT. Its protein is CATHRDREGQPQHF.

The chain combines TRBV9 with TRBJ2-1; D is uncertain. Between the trimmed V and J ends, which lost 4 bases and 0 bases, there was a span of 11 bases. The CDR3 is made up of 15 amino acids. In germline, CDR1 is SGDLS, CDR2 YYNGEE. The CDR3 loop is CASSYAPSSYNEQFF. In DNA form, the CDR3 reads TGTGCCAGCAGCTATGCCCCCAGCTCCTACAATGAGCAGTTCTTC.

The rearrangement links TRBV10-2 to TRBJ1-1; TRBD1 aligns across 7 bases. Per germline, CDR1 WSHSY and CDR2 SAAADI. CDR3 length: 14 residues. After removal of 6 bases from V and 10 bases from J, the junction contained 14 bases not matched to a gene. DNA for the CDR3: TGCGCCAGCAGATGGGACAGTAGCCTATTGCGAGCTTTCTTT. It translates to CASRWDSSLLRAFF.

This chain uses TRBV27 with TRBJ1-2; D is possibly TRBD1 (6 bases). This CDR3 region has 16 residues. V was pared by 0 bases and J by 8 bases, with 19 bases between. CDR1 is MNHEY and CDR2 is SMNVEV in the germline V gene (reference sequence). DNA of the CDR3: TGTGCCAGCAGTTTATCCGGCCCAGGGGAAATAGGGGGCTACACCTTC. Its protein is CASSLSGPGEIGGYTF.

The chain combines TRBV12-5 with TRBJ1-2; TRBD1 agrees at 9 bases. CDR3 length equals 13 residues. Germline CDR1 LGHNT, CDR2 FRNRAP. J lost 2 bases, V lost 6 bases, and 1 base had no gene match. The CDR3 DNA reads as TGTGCTAGTGGCGGACAGGGGAACTATGGCTACACCTTC. This codes for CASGGQGNYGYTF.

V usage is TRBV30 and J usage is TRBJ2-3, with 10 bases identical to TRBD2. Losses at the gene ends were 1 base for V and 6 bases for J; bases not matched to a gene: 7. The CDR3 length is 15 residues. Germline loops: CDR1 GTSNPN, CDR2 SVGIG (reference sequence). The CDR3 is CAWSEFLAGADTQYF. CDR3 nucleotide sequence: TGTGCCTGGAGTGAATTTCTAGCGGGGGCGGATACGCAGTATTTT. Variable domain in full (rest from reference TRBV30 and TRBJ2-3): SQTIHQWPATLVQPVGSPLSLECTVEGTSNPNLYWYRQAAGRGLQLLFYSVGIGQISSEVPQNLSASRPQDRQFILSSKKLLLSDSGFYLCAWSEFLAGADTQYFGPGTRLTVL.

V and J are TRBV2 and TRBJ1-2; perhaps TRBD1 as D (6 bases). V lost 10 bases to trimming and J lost 8 bases, with 20 bases between them. This CDR3 is 13 amino acids long. CDR1 and CDR2 (germline): SNHLY, FYNNEI. CDR3 in DNA: TGTGCCACCGTATCTTCAGGGGATGGAGGCTACACCTTC. Translated: CATVSSGDGGYTF.

V usage is TRBV5-1 and J usage is TRBJ1-1; TRBD1 matches at 10 bases. From germline, CDR1 is SGHRS and CDR2 YFSETQ. J gave up 5 bases and V 4 bases, and 11 bases lay outside the gene matches. The CDR3 has 16 amino acids. In DNA, the CDR3 is TGCGCCAGCAGCCACGGGACAGGGGAGAGGGAAACTGAAGCTTTCTTT. As protein: CASSHGTGERETEAFF.